The 21 T cell receptor beta chains presented below share a single source sample, sequenced in a study of immune evolution from preneoplasia to lung adenocarcinoma. Repertoires were generated with immunoSEQ multiplex PCR, while TCRdb's copy carries only in-frame clones and drops some. The sample includes around 39,000 clones, 60% to 75% of them seen just once. Sample: FFPE invasive lung adenocarcinoma tissue. All receptors derive from a person aged 55 to 75 with lung adenocarcinoma.

The CDR3 DNA reads as TGTGCCAGCAGTGAAGAGGAACATCAGCCCCAGCATTTT. Translating it yields CASSEEEHQPQHF. V and J are TRBV2 and TRBJ1-5, with D uncertain. Germline V CDR1 and CDR2: SNHLY, FYNNEI. CDR3 size: 13 residues. V was trimmed by 1 base and J by 5 bases, leaving 6 bases between them.

The chain employs TRBV28 and TRBJ2-7, with D unclear. Germline lookup yields CDR1 MDHEN and CDR2 SYDVKM. V lost 4 bases and J 2 bases, leaving 9 bases between the germline ends. CDR3 length: 13 amino acids. CDR3 amino acids: CASSSPQTYEQYF. The CDR3 DNA follows: TGTGCCAGCAGTTCCCCCCAGACCTACGAGCAGTACTTC.

The chain links TRBV11-3 to TRBJ2-2; 9 bases map to TRBD2. The CDR3 runs to 18 residues. With 5 bases clipped from V and 6 bases from J, the junction kept 16 bases outside the gene matches. CDR1 is SGHNT, CDR2 YENEEA, per germline. The CDR3 bases are TGTGCCAGCAGCCCGCCAGCGGGAGGCCCGCGAGGGTCCGGGGAGCTGTTTTTT. It is translated as CASSPPAGGPRGSGELFF.

The chain combines TRBV19 with TRBJ2-3; maybe TRBD2 (5 bases). Per germline, CDR1 LNHDA and CDR2 SQIVND (reference sequence). The CDR3 runs to 15 residues. V gave up 2 bases and J gave up 2 bases, with 11 bases separating them. The DNA of the CDR3 is TGTGCCAGTAGTATAAGCCGGGAACCCACAGATACGCAGTATTTT. It encodes CASSISREPTDTQYF. Full variable domain (remainder filled in from reference TRBV19 and TRBJ2-3): DGGITQSPKYLFRKEGQNVTLSCEQNLNHDAMYWYRQDPGQGLRLIYYSQIVNDFQKGDIAEGYSVSREKKESFPLTVTSAQKNPTAFYLCASSISREPTDTQYFGPGTRLTVL.

The genes are TRBV15 and TRBJ2-4; 10 positions match TRBD1. The CDR3 consists of 23 residues. CDR1 LNHNV and CDR2 YYDKDF come from the germline V gene (reference sequence). Unmatched junction bases numbered 22, after V lost 2 bases and J lost 0 bases. The DNA of the CDR3 is TGTGCCACCAGCAGAACCTTCGGACGGGCGACAGGGGGCGACTATTTAGCCAAAAACATTCAGTACTTC. Residues: CATSRTFGRATGGDYLAKNIQYF.

The chain combines TRBV23-1 with TRBJ2-1, with D perhaps matching TRBD2 (6 bases). TRBV23-1 is designated an ORF whose function remains uncertain. The V and J ends lost 1 base and 8 bases respectively, with 12 bases between them. The CDR3 loop spans 14 amino acids. DNA for the CDR3: TGCGCCAGCAGTCAATGGCTAGCGTTCGATGAGCAGTTCTTC. Translation gives CASSQWLAFDEQFF.

To note about this clone: This same CDR3 is encoded by further DNA sequences in the sample. This chain uses TRBV5-1 with TRBJ1-1; the D gene is possibly TRBD1 (5 bases). V was cut by 2 bases and J by 5 bases, with 13 bases left in between. CDR1 is SGHRS, CDR2 YFSETQ, per germline. This CDR3 is 14 amino acids long. CDR3 loop: CASSFQGEGTEAFF. CDR3 bases: TGCGCCAGCAGCTTCCAGGGTGAGGGAACTGAAGCTTTCTTT.

This clone was seen more than once but under ten times. The chain recombines TRBV29-1 with TRBJ2-3, with TRBD2 matching over 12 bases. CDR3 length: 15 residues. CDR1 is SQVTM, CDR2 ANQGSEA, per germline. With V trimmed by 6 bases and J by 3 bases, 7 bases remained unmatched. The DNA of the CDR3 is TGCAGCGTGGGGACTAGCGGGCAATATACAGATACGCAGTATTTT. It yields the protein CSVGTSGQYTDTQYF.

The J gene is TRBJ1-2, the V gene TRBV5-1; no firm D call. The V end was cut by 4 bases, the J end by 4 bases, with 14 bases between. Looked up from germline, CDR1 is SGHRS and CDR2 is YFSETQ. The CDR3 length is 14 residues. The CDR3: CASSPGGVGYGYTF. The CDR3, as DNA: TGCGCCAGCAGCCCGGGCGGGGTTGGCTATGGCTACACCTTC.

Points on this clone: One end of the junction varies from germline; a read error may be responsible. The chain employs TRBV2 and TRBJ2-1, with 7 bases aligning to TRBD2. This CDR3 is built from 15 residues. CDR1 is SNHLY and CDR2 is FYNNEI in the germline V gene. The CDR3 DNA reads TGTGCCAACAGTGAAGGGACTATGTCCTACAATGAGCAGTTCTTC. This encodes CANSEGTMSYNEQFF.

V is TRBV5-1 and J is TRBJ1-1; possible D gene TRBD1, 6 bases. Looked up from germline, CDR1 is SGHRS and CDR2 is YFSETQ. This CDR3 has 16 amino acids. Trimming removed 4 bases from V and 1 base from J, with 17 bases in between. The CDR3 sequence is CASSPGGGLANTEAFF. For the CDR3, the DNA is TGCGCCAGCAGCCCGGGGGGCGGATTGGCGAACACTGAAGCTTTCTTT.

The chain uses TRBV29-1 and TRBJ2-2; no definite D call. Germline V CDR1 and CDR2: SQVTM, ANQGSEA. This CDR3 has 13 residues. The germline V and J ends were trimmed by 3 bases and 4 bases, with 9 bases remaining between them. The DNA for the CDR3 is TGCAGCGTTGACAGAACCTCCACCGGGGAGCTGTTTTTT. Protein product: CSVDRTSTGELFF.

V gene TRBV18 combines with J gene TRBJ2-7, with 7 bases matching TRBD1. The CDR3 extends over 13 amino acids. After removal of 6 bases from V and 2 bases from J, the junction contained 4 bases not matched to a gene. The germline V gene has CDR1 KGHSH and CDR2 LQKENI. DNA for the CDR3: TGTGCCAGCTCCCGGGACAGAGCCTACGAGCAGTACTTC. It yields the protein CASSRDRAYEQYF.

This chain links TRBV7-8 with TRBJ1-1; possible D gene TRBD1, 6 bases. Trimming removed 4 bases from V and 2 bases from J, with 14 bases in between. Germline V gene lookup returns CDR1 SGHVS and CDR2 FQNEAQ. This CDR3 has 15 amino acids. CDR3 bases: TGTGCCAGCAGCTCAGTGGGCAGGGGTAACACTGAAGCTTTCTTT. Protein sequence: CASSSVGRGNTEAFF.

Remarks on this clone: This sample includes further DNA sequences coding for the same CDR3. V gene TRBV7-9 combines with J gene TRBJ2-3; D uncertain. The ends were cut back, 1 base at V and 0 bases at J, with 5 bases in the middle. Germline CDR1 SEHNR, CDR2 FQNEAQ (reference sequence). CDR3 size: 14 residues. Here the CDR3 reads CASSLGRSTDTQYF. As DNA, the CDR3 is TGTGCCAGCAGCTTAGGTCGGAGCACAGATACGCAGTATTTT.

This sequence joins TRBV2 and TRBJ2-7; TRBD1 is a possible D gene (6 bases). CDR3 length: 14 residues. Per germline, CDR1 SNHLY and CDR2 FYNNEI. V was cut by 7 bases and J by 0 bases, with 13 bases left in between. CDR3 sequence (DNA): TGTGCCAGCACCCTCCCGGACAGCTCCTACGAGCAGTACTTC. Residues: CASTLPDSSYEQYF.

The chain has TRBV25-1 and TRBJ2-1; 12 positions agree with TRBD2. This CDR3 is built from 17 residues. Unmatched junction bases numbered 9, after V lost 2 bases and J lost 7 bases. Per germline, CDR1 MGHDK and CDR2 SYGVNS. This CDR3 reads CASSEMGRTSGRNEQFF. CDR3 DNA sequence: TGTGCCAGCAGTGAAATGGGTCGAACTAGCGGGAGGAATGAGCAGTTCTTC.

The chain joins TRBV14 to TRBJ2-3; the match to TRBD1 covers 10 bases. The CDR3 is 15 amino acids. Germline values: CDR1 SGHDN, CDR2 FVKESK. V lost 3 bases and J lost 4; bases outside the gene matches: 4. The CDR3, as DNA: TGTGCCAGCAGCCATGACAGGGGGCGGGCAGATACGCAGTATTTT. Amino acids: CASSHDRGRADTQYF.

V gene TRBV29-1 combines with J gene TRBJ1-1, with D maybe TRBD1 (5 bases). Germline loops: CDR1 SQVTM, CDR2 ANQGSEA. The V and J ends lost 7 bases and 8 bases respectively, with 11 bases between them. The CDR3 runs 10 residues. The chain's CDR3 is CSGVDSEAFF. CDR3 bases: TGCAGCGGTGTCGACAGCGAAGCTTTCTTT.

In its sample, this clone was seen once. Germline and junction disagree at one end, which may indicate a read error. Other DNA sequences from this sample encode an identical CDR3 as well. The chain joins TRBV7-9 to TRBJ2-1; no reliable D call. Germline V gene sequence: CDR1 SEHNR, CDR2 FQNEAQ (reference sequence). This CDR3 comprises 19 residues. CDR3 nucleotide sequence: TGTGCTAGCAGCTCCCTTCCCGGGTCTTCTTGGGCGAGTGGGGATGAGCAGTTCTTC. This encodes CASSSLPGSSWASGDEQFF. Full variable domain (remainder filled in from reference TRBV7-9 and TRBJ2-1): DTGVSQNPRHKITKRGQNVTFRCDPISEHNRLYWYRQTLGQGPEFLTYFQNEAQLEKSRLLSDRFSAERPKGSFSTLEIQRTEQGDSAMYLCASSSLPGSSWASGDEQFFGPGTRLTVL.

The rearrangement joins TRBV7-3 to TRBJ2-3; TRBD2 agrees at 7 bases. Germline assignment: CDR1 SGHTA and CDR2 FQGTGA. V trimming: 5 bases; J trimming: 2 bases; junction bases outside the gene matches: 7. The length of the CDR3 is 15 residues. The CDR3, as DNA: TGTGCCAGCAGCCCTGTGGGGGGGGACACAGATACGCAGTATTTT. Amino acids: CASSPVGGDTDTQYF.